The entry below gives a single TCR beta chain sequence along with its context. Authors' processing steps: Reference gene primer amplification gave nucleated cell count estimates. Measured with immunoSEQ multiplex PCR; TCRdb has only the in-frame clones, and not every one. V and J calls and clone size are given by that table; D and trimming were obtained from the DNA. This sample has around 150,000 clones, with 80% to 90% found just once. The sample belongs to a study of blood T cell repertoires in COVID-19. At the level of the study: COVID-19 samples from acute and convalescent phases originated in the United States, Italy and Spain. T cells, B-cell-depleted T cells, or PBMCs supplied cDNA or gDNA.

This CDR3 is built from 13 residues. Looked up from germline, CDR1 is SGHTA and CDR2 is FQGNSA. V lost 2 bases and J lost 7, with 11 bases in between. The sample consisted of peripheral blood. The chain couples TRBV7-2 to TRBJ1-2; D not resolved. The clonotype was recovered from a man aged 55-75 years with active or convalescent COVID-19. CDR3 residues: CASSLNGGLGYTF. CDR3 in DNA: TGTGCCAGCAGCTTAAATGGAGGGCTTGGCTACACCTTC.